This entry lists 22 T cell receptor beta chains sequenced from one sample in a study of blood T cell repertoires in COVID-19. Generated by immunoSEQ multiplex PCR, the TCRdb table keeps only in-frame clones and is missing some. The data contain 200,000 to 300,000 clones, roughly 86% of them singletons. What was sequenced was peripheral blood. These receptor sequences come from a woman between 25 and 40 years old who had recovered from COVID-19.

V usage is TRBV4-3 and J usage is TRBJ1-6, with no clear D. Germline assignment: CDR1 LGHNA and CDR2 YSLEER. This CDR3 spans 18 amino acids. Deletions cut 0 bases from V and 0 bases from J, with 12 bases between. In DNA form, the CDR3 reads TGCGCCAGCAGCCAAGATTTAGCATTGAGCTCCTATAATTCACCCCTCCACTTT. It translates to CASSQDLALSSYNSPLHF.

The CDR3 region is CASSVEPYTDTQYF. Written as DNA, the CDR3 is TGTGCCAGCAGCGTAGAGCCCTACACAGATACGCAGTATTTT. The chain uses TRBV6-5 and TRBJ2-3; D remains unclear. The CDR3 is 14 amino acids. The V gene's germline CDR1 is MNHEY and CDR2 SVGAGI. The V and J ends lost 6 bases and 2 bases respectively, with 12 bases between them.

The chain joins TRBV13 to TRBJ1-1, with 7 bases aligning to TRBD1. The germline gives CDR1 PRHDT, CDR2 FYEKMQ (reference sequence). CDR3 length equals 14 residues. V was pared by 5 bases and J by 2 bases, with 5 bases of the junction left unmatched. The CDR3 bases are TGTGCCAGCAGCGAGAGGGGGCTAAACACTGAAGCTTTCTTT. This translates into CASSERGLNTEAFF. Combining the CDR3 with reference TRBV13 and TRBJ1-1 gives the whole variable domain AAGVIQSPRHLIKEKRETATLKCYPIPRHDTVYWYQQGPGQDPQFLISFYEKMQSDKGSIPDRFSAQQFSDYHSELNMSSLELGDSALYFCASSERGLNTEAFFGQGTRLTVV.

The chain carries TRBV19 and TRBJ1-5; 9 bases fit TRBD1. The junction had 4 bases not matched to a gene; V was cut back by 7 bases and J by 0 bases. The CDR3 spans 15 residues. From germline, CDR1 is LNHDA and CDR2 SQIVND (reference sequence). The CDR3 sequence: CASTDRGISNQPQHF. The CDR3 bases are TGTGCCAGTACCGACAGGGGGATTAGCAATCAGCCCCAGCATTTT.

V and J are TRBV13 and TRBJ2-4; 11 nucleotides line up with TRBD2. V lost 1 base and J lost 2; bases outside the gene matches: 10. CDR1 is PRHDT, CDR2 FYEKMQ, per germline (reference sequence). This CDR3 contains 19 residues. The CDR3: CASSLDSSGGLGTKNIQYF. CDR3 sequence (DNA): TGTGCCAGCAGCTTAGATTCTAGCGGGGGGCTGGGGACCAAAAACATTCAGTACTTC. The full variable domain, with the rest looked up from reference TRBV13 and TRBJ2-4, is AAGVIQSPRHLIKEKRETATLKCYPIPRHDTVYWYQQGPGQDPQFLISFYEKMQSDKGSIPDRFSAQQFSDYHSELNMSSLELGDSALYFCASSLDSSGGLGTKNIQYFGAGTRLSVL.

The chain recombines TRBV6-5 with TRBJ2-5; possibly TRBD2 for D (6 bases). Germline loops: CDR1 MNHEY, CDR2 SVGAGI. This CDR3 spans 15 amino acids. V was shortened by 6 bases and J by 5 bases, with 19 bases between the two germline ends. CDR3 nucleotide sequence: TGTGCCAGCAGCTTAGCGGCCGTAGGCCGGGAGACCCAGTACTTC. This gives the protein CASSLAAVGRETQYF.

This clone occurred once. The chain carries TRBV9 and TRBJ2-6; 9 bases are a match to TRBD1. CDR1 SGDLS and CDR2 YYNGEE come from the germline V gene. This CDR3 contains 18 residues. Trimming at V came to 3 bases and at J to 2 bases, leaving 9 bases not matched to a gene. The DNA of the CDR3 is TGTGCCAGCAGCGCCGACATTCGGACAGGGGCTGGGGCCAACGTCCTGACTTTC. Amino acid sequence: CASSADIRTGAGANVLTF.

The CDR3 is CASSPGPQNSPLHF. In nucleotides, the CDR3 is TGTGCCAGCAGCCCTGGGCCACAAAATTCACCCCTCCACTTT. This chain joins TRBV9 and TRBJ1-6; D gene uncertain. V lost 4 bases to trimming and J lost 7 bases, with 12 bases between them. The CDR3 covers 14 residues. Germline CDR1 reads SGDLS; CDR2 reads YYNGEE.

This clone was seen more than once but under ten times. The V and J genes are TRBV10-1 and TRBJ1-6; D perhaps matches TRBD1 (5 bases). The length of the CDR3 is 12 residues. Germline values: CDR1 WNHNN, CDR2 SYGVQD (reference sequence). DNA of the CDR3: TGCTCCGGGGGAGGAGATAATTCACCCCTCCACTTT. It specifies CSGGGDNSPLHF.

The rearrangement links TRBV5-4 to TRBJ2-1, with 8 bases that match TRBD2. The V gene end was trimmed by 4 bases and the J gene end by 5 bases; junction bases not matched to a gene: 11. Germline V CDR1 and CDR2: SGHNT, YYREEE (reference sequence). This CDR3 is built from 16 residues. CDR3 loop: CASSIGLAINNNEQFF. CDR3 DNA sequence: TGTGCCAGCAGCATCGGACTAGCAATAAATAACAATGAGCAGTTCTTC.

The genes are TRBV30 and TRBJ1-1; no clear D gene. This CDR3 contains 14 residues. V was trimmed by 3 bases and J by 5 bases, leaving 16 bases between them. CDR1 and CDR2 from the germline V gene are GTSNPN and SVGIG (reference sequence). The CDR3 region is CAWSRGPLGTEAFF. Written as DNA, the CDR3 is TGTGCCTGGAGCCGCGGGCCCCTCGGAACTGAAGCTTTCTTT.

The chain is built from TRBV11-2 and TRBJ2-3, with a tentative D call TRBD1 (5 bases). Between the trimmed V and J ends, which lost 0 bases and 4 bases, there was a span of 20 bases. The CDR3 loop spans 18 amino acids. Germline values: CDR1 SGHAT, CDR2 FQNNGV. CDR3 in DNA: TGTGCCAGCAGCTTAGATCCTAAGGGGCTGACGAGCGCAGATACGCAGTATTTT. This sequence encodes CASSLDPKGLTSADTQYF.

The rearrangement joins TRBV6-2 or TRBV6-3 to TRBJ2-7; TRBD1 matches 9 bases. Germline V gene data show CDR1 as MNHEY and CDR2 as SVGEGT. Trimming cost V 2 bases and J 1 base; bases outside gene matches: 9. The CDR3 length is 17 residues. CDR3 protein: CASSYIPGQGISYEQYF. DNA of the CDR3: TGTGCCAGCAGTTACATCCCAGGACAGGGGATATCCTACGAGCAGTACTTC.

The chain carries TRBV4-2 and TRBJ2-7; TRBD1 matches at 10 bases. Germline assignment: CDR1 LGHNA and CDR2 YNFKEQ. The CDR3 contains 16 residues. Trimming took 4 bases from V and 4 from J; bases not matched to a gene: 10. The CDR3 spells CASSPYPGTGDYEQYF. In DNA, the CDR3 is TGTGCCAGCAGCCCTTATCCCGGGACAGGGGATTACGAGCAGTACTTC.

The J gene is TRBJ1-2, the V gene TRBV5-1, with D possibly TRBD1 on 6 matching bases. Germline CDR1 SGHRS, CDR2 YFSETQ. CDR3 size: 14 residues. Trimming took off 5 bases at V and 3 bases at J, with 14 bases between the two ends. This CDR3 reads CASSSTGGDYGYTF. The CDR3 DNA is TGCGCCAGCAGTTCGACAGGTGGTGACTATGGCTACACCTTC.

The V call is TRBV4-2, the J call TRBJ2-1; 7 bases agree with TRBD2. This CDR3 has 16 residues. V lost 2 bases and J lost 4; bases outside the gene matches: 8. Germline CDR1 reads LGHNA; CDR2 reads YNFKEQ. Here the CDR3 DNA reads TGTGCCAGCAGCCAATACTTTAGCGGGTCTTACAATGAGCAGTTCTTC. It yields the protein CASSQYFSGSYNEQFF.

The CDR3 reads CASSHPYGGEQYF. CDR3 sequence (DNA): TGTGCCAGCAGCCACCCCTATGGCGGGGAGCAGTACTTC. The chain has TRBV7-2 and TRBJ2-7; D might be TRBD2 (5 bases). CDR1 and CDR2 (germline): SGHTA, FQGNSA. The V end was cut by 5 bases, the J end by 7 bases, with 15 bases between. The CDR3 runs to 13 residues.

Worth noting for this clone: Distinct nucleotide sequences in the sample also encode this CDR3. V usage is TRBV9 and J usage is TRBJ1-6; possible D gene TRBD1, 5 bases. Germline CDR1 reads SGDLS; CDR2 reads YYNGEE. The CDR3 consists of 15 residues. The V and J ends lost 1 base and 7 bases respectively, with 12 bases between them. CDR3 region: CASSVSGTGNSPLHF. The CDR3 DNA reads TGTGCCAGCAGCGTATCCGGGACTGGGAATTCACCCCTCCACTTT.

This chain joins TRBV7-6 and TRBJ2-7; 9 nucleotides align to TRBD1. The V gene end was trimmed by 4 bases and the J gene end by 1 base; junction bases not matched to a gene: 5. This CDR3 spans 15 amino acids. CDR1 is SGHVS, CDR2 FNYEAQ, per germline. CDR3 residues: CASSWGQGSSYEQYF. The CDR3 bases are TGTGCCAGCAGCTGGGGACAGGGTTCTTCCTACGAGCAGTACTTC.

This clone appeared a single time. The J gene is TRBJ1-2, the V gene TRBV3-1 (or the pseudogene TRBV3-2); possibly TRBD1 for D (6 bases). Looked up from germline, CDR1 is LGHDT and CDR2 is YNNKEL (reference sequence). This CDR3 contains 13 residues. V lost 2 bases, J lost 6 bases, and 10 bases lay in between. The CDR3 reads CASSQTWDNGYTF. The CDR3 nucleotides read TGTGCCAGCAGCCAAACTTGGGACAATGGCTACACCTTC.

This chain connects TRBV29-1 to TRBJ2-3; TRBD2 agrees at 7 bases. V gave up 3 bases and J gave up 1 base; unmatched junction bases: 4. The CDR3 sequence is 14 residues long. Germline V gene data show CDR1 as SQVTM and CDR2 as ANQGSEA. The CDR3 protein is CSVEVSGGTDTQYF. CDR3 bases: TGCAGCGTTGAGGTGAGCGGGGGCACAGATACGCAGTATTTT.

The chain is built from TRBV14 and TRBJ2-7; D call uncertain. The CDR3 length is 13 residues. The germline V and J ends were trimmed by 0 bases and 7 bases, with 10 bases remaining between them. Germline values: CDR1 SGHDN, CDR2 FVKESK. The CDR3 coding sequence is TGTGCCAGCAGCCAAGAAATATTCAGGGAGCAGTACTTC. As protein: CASSQEIFREQYF.